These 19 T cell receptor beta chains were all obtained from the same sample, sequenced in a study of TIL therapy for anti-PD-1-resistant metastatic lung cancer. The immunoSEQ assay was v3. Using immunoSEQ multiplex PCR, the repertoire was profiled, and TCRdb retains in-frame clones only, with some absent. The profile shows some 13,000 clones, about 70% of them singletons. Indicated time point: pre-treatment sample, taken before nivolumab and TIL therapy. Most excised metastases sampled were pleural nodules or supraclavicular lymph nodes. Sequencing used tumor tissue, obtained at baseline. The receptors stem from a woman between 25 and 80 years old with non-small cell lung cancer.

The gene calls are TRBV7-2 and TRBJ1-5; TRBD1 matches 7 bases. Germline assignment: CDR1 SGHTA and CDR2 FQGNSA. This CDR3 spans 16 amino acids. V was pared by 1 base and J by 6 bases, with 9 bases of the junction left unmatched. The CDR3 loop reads CASSLVPGQIVQPQHF. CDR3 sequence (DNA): TGTGCCAGCAGCTTAGTACCGGGACAGATCGTTCAGCCCCAGCATTTT. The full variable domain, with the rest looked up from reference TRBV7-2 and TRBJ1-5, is GAGVSQSPSNKVTEKGKDVELRCDPISGHTALYWYRQSLGQGLEFLIYFQGNSAPDKSGLPSDRFSAERTGGSVSTLTIQRTQQEDSAVYLCASSLVPGQIVQPQHFGDGTRLSIL.

CDR3: CASSLGAADSAQYF. CDR3 bases: TGTGCCAGCAGCTTGGGGGCGGCCGATTCGGCCCAGTACTTC. This rearrangement joins TRBV5-6 to TRBJ2-5; D is undetermined. Trimming took off 0 bases at V and 9 bases at J, with 15 bases between the two ends. The CDR3 is 14 residues long. From germline, CDR1 is SGHDT and CDR2 YYEEEE.

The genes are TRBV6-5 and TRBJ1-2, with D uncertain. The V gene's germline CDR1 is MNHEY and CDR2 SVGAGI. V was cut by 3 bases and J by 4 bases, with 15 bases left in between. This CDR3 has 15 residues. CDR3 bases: TGTGCCAGCAGTTATTCCCTCGACGGACCCTATGGCTACACCTTC. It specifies CASSYSLDGPYGYTF.

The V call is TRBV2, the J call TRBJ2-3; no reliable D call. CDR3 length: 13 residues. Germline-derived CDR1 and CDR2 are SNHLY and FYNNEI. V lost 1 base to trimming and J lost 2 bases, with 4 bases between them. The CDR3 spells CASSEGLTDTQYF. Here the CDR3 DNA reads TGTGCCAGCAGTGAAGGTCTCACAGATACGCAGTATTTT.

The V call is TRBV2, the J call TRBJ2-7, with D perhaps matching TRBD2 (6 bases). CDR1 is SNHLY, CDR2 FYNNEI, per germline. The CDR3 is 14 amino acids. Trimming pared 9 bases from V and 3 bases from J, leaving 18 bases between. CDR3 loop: CASIDSEGLYEQYF. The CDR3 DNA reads TGTGCCAGTATCGACAGTGAGGGACTCTACGAGCAGTACTTC. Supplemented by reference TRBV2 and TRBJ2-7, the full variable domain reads EPEVTQTPSHQVTQMGQEVILRCVPISNHLYFYWYRQILGQKVEFLVSFYNNEISEKSEIFDDQFSVERPDGSNFTLKIRSTKLEDSAMYFCASIDSEGLYEQYFGPGTRLTVT.

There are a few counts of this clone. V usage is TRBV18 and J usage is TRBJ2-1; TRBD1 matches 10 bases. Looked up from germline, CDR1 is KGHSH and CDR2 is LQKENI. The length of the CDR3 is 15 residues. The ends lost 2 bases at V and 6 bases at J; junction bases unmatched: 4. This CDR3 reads CASSPGQGGLNEQFF. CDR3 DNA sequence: TGTGCCAGCTCACCAGGACAGGGGGGGCTCAATGAGCAGTTCTTC.

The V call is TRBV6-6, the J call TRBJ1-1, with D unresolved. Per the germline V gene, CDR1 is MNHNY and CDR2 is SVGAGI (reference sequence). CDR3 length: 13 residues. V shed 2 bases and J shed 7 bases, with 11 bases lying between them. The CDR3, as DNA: TGTGCCAGCAGTTACCAGCCTTATTTTGAAGCTTTCTTT. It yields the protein CASSYQPYFEAFF.

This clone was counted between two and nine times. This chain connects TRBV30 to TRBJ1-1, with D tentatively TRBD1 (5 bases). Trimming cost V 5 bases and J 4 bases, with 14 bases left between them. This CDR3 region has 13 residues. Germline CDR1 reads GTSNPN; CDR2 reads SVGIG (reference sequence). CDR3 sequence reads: CAWAISGATEAFF. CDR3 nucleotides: TGTGCCTGGGCCATATCTGGGGCCACTGAAGCTTTCTTT.

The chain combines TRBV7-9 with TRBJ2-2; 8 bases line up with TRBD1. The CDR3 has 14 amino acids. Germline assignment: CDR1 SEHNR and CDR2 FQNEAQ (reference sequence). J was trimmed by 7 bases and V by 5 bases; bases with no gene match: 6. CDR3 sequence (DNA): TGTGCCAGCAGCCTGACAGGGGCGAACGGGGAGCTGTTTTTT. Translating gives CASSLTGANGELFF.

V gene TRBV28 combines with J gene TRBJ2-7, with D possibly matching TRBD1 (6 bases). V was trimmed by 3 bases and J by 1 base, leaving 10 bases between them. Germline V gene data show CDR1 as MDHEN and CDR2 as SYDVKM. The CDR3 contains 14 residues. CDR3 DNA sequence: TGTGCCAGCAGTTTCGCGGACAGTTCCTACGAGCAGTACTTC. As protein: CASSFADSSYEQYF.

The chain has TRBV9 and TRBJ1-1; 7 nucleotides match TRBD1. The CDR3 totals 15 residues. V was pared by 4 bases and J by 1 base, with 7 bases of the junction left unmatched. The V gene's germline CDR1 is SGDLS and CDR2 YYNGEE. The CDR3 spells CASSSQGQPNTEAFF. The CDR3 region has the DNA TGTGCCAGCAGCTCCCAGGGACAGCCGAACACTGAAGCTTTCTTT.

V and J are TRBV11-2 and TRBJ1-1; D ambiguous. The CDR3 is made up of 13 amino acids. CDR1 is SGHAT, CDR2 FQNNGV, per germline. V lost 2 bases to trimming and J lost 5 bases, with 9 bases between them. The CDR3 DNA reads TGTGCCAGCAGCTTACCCCTTGGGACTGAAGCTTTCTTT. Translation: CASSLPLGTEAFF.

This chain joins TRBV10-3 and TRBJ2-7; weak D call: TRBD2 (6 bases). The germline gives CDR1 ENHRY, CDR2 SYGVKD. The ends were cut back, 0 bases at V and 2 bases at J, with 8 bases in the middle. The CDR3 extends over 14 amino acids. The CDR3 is CAISESDYAYEQYF. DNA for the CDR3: TGTGCCATCAGTGAGTCGGACTATGCCTACGAGCAGTACTTC.

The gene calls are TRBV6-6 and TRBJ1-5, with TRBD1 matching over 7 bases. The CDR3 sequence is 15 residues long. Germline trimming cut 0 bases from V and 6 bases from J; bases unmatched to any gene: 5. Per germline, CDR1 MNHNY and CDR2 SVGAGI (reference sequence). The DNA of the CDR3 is TGTGCCAGCAGTTACTCGACCACAGGGGCTCAGCCCCAGCATTTT. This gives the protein CASSYSTTGAQPQHF.

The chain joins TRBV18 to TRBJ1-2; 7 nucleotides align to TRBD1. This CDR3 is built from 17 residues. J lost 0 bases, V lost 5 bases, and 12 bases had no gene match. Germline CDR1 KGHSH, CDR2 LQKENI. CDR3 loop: CASSTDSAGGANYGYTF. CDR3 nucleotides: TGTGCCAGCTCAACCGATTCGGCAGGGGGAGCTAACTATGGCTACACCTTC. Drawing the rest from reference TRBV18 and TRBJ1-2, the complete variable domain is NAGVMQNPRHLVRRRGQEARLRCSPMKGHSHVYWYRQLPEEGLKFMVYLQKENIIDESGMPKERFSAEFPKEGPSILRIQQVVRGDSAAYFCASSTDSAGGANYGYTFGSGTRLTVV.

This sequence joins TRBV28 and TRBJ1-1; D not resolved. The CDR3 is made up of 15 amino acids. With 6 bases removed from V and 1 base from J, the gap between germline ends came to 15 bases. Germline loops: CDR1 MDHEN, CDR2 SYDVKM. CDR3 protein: CASSQRLTGNTEAFF. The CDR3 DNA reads TGTGCCAGCAGCCAAAGGCTGACGGGGAACACTGAAGCTTTCTTT.

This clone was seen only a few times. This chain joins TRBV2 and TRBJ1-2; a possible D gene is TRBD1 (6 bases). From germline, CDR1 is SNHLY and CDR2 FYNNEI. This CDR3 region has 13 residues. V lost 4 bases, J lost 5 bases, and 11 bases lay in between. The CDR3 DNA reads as TGTGCCAGCAGTGGAAACAGGGTATATGGCTACACCTTC. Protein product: CASSGNRVYGYTF.

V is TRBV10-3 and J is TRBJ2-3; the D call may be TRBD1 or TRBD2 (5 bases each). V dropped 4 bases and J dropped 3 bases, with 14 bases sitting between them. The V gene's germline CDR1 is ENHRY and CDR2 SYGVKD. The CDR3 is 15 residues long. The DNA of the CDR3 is TGTGCCATCAGTGCTGGCAGGGAGAGGACAGATACGCAGTATTTT. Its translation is CAISAGRERTDTQYF.

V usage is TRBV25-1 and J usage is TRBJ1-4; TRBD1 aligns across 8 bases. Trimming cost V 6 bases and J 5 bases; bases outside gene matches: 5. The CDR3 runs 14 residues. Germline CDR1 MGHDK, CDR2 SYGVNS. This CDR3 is CASSPGQGNEKLFF. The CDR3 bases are TGTGCCAGCAGCCCCGGACAGGGAAATGAAAAACTGTTTTTT.